The clone carrying this TCR beta chain showed up just a few times. The data are from a study of blood T cell repertoires in COVID-19. Study context: Nucleic acid was either cDNA or gDNA, and it came from T cells, B-cell-depleted T cells, or PBMCs.

The CDR3 sequence is 13 residues long. CDR1 is SGHNT and CDR2 is YENEEA in the germline V gene. V was shortened by 4 bases and J by 0 bases, with 6 bases between the two germline ends. As originally analysed: Estimation of nucleated cell counts relied on the amplification of reference gene primers. Sequenced by immunoSEQ multiplex PCR; TCRdb stores in-frame clones only, minus some. The V and J calls and clone size come from that table; D and trimming were worked out from the DNA. Of 350,000 to 450,000 clones in the sample, roughly 90% were seen once. The TCR was taken from a man aged 35 to 55 with acute or convalescent COVID-19. What was sequenced was peripheral blood. V gene TRBV11-3 combines with J gene TRBJ1-1; D not certain. DNA for the CDR3: TGTGCCAGCAGCTCGTCTATGAACACTGAAGCTTTCTTT. It specifies CASSSSMNTEAFF.